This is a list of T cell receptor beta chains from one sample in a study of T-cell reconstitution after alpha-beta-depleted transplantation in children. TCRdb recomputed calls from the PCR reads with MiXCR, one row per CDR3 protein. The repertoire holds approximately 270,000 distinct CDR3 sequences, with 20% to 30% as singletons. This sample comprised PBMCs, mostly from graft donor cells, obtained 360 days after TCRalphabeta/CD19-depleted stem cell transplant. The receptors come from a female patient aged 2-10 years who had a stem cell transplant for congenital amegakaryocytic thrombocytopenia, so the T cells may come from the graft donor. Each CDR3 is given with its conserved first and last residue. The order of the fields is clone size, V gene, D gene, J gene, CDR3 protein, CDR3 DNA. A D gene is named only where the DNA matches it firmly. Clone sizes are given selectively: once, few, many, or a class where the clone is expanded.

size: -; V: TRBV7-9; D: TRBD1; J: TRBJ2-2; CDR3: CASSSWTGGSGELFF; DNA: TGTGCCAGCAGCTCCTGGACAGGGGGCAGTGGGGAGCTGTTTTTT
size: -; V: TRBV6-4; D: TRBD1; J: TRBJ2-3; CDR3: CASSEGTGGTDTQYF; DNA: TGTGCCAGCAGTGAGGGGACAGGGGGCACAGATACGCAGTATTTT
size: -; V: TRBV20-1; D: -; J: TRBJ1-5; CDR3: CSALRRTNQPQHF; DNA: TGCAGTGCGCTAAGACGGACCAATCAGCCCCAGCATTTT
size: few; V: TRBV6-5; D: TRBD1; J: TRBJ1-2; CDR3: CASSYRTGAFYGYTF; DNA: TGTGCCAGCAGTTACAGGACAGGGGCCTTCTATGGCTACACCTTC
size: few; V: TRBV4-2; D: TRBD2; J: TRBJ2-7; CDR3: CASSPKTSGSYEQYF; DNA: TGTGCCAGCAGCCCAAAGACTAGCGGGAGCTACGAGCAGTACTTC
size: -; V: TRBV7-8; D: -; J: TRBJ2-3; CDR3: CASSLGQGGDTQYF; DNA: TGTGCCAGCAGCTTAGGACAGGGAGGGGATACGCAGTATTTT
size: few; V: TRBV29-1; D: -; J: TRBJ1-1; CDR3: CSVGGGQRNTEAFF; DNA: TGCAGCGTTGGGGGGGGTCAGCGAAACACTGAAGCTTTCTTT
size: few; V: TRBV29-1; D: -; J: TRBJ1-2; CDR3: CSVTTLYGYTF; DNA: TGCAGCGTTACGACACTCTATGGCTACACCTTC
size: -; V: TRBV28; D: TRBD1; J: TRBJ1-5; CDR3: CASKTTGGRNQPQHF; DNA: TGTGCCAGCAAAACGACAGGGGGTCGCAATCAGCCCCAGCATTTT
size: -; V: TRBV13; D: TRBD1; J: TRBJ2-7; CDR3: CASSSRTGGAYEQYF; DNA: TGTGCCAGCAGCTCAAGGACAGGGGGCGCGTACGAGCAGTACTTC
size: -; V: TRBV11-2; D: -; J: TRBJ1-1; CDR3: CASSLDPRTRTSEAFF; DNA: TGTGCCAGCAGCTTAGATCCTCGGACACGGACCTCTGAAGCTTTCTTT
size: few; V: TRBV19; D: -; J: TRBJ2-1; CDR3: CASSIVEGVMGEQFF; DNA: TGTGCCAGTAGTATCGTGGAGGGAGTTATGGGTGAGCAGTTCTTC
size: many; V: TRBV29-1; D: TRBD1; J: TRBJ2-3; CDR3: CSVVARDRETDTQYF; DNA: TGCAGCGTTGTAGCCCGGGACAGGGAAACAGATACGCAGTATTTT
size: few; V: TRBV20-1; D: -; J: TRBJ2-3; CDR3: CSVHPALRSDTQYF; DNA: TGCAGTGTCCACCCAGCCCTTAGGTCAGATACGCAGTATTTT
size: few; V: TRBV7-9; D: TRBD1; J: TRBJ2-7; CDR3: CASSFSWTGENFYEQYF; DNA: TGTGCCAGCAGCTTTTCTTGGACAGGGGAAAATTTCTACGAGCAGTACTTC
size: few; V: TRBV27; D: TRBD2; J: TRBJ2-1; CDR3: CASRRTSGYNEQFF; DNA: TGTGCCAGCCGGAGGACTAGTGGTTACAATGAGCAGTTCTTC
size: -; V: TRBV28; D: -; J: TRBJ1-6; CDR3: CATQGGGSPLHF; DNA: TGTGCCACGCAGGGAGGTGGCTCACCCCTCCACTTT
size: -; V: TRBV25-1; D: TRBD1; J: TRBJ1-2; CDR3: CASSEFGDREYGYTF; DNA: TGTGCCAGCAGTGAATTTGGGGACAGGGAGTATGGCTACACCTTC
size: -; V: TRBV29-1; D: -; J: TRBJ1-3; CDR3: CSVLGRDSGNTIYF; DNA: TGCAGCGTTTTAGGACGGGACTCTGGAAACACCATATATTTT
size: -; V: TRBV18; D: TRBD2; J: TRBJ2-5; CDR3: CASSPRLAEETQYF; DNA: TGTGCCAGCTCACCGAGACTAGCGGAGGAGACCCAGTACTTC
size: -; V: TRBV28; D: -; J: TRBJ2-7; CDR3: CASSFIASYEQYF; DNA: TGTGCCAGCAGTTTTATCGCCTCCTACGAGCAGTACTTC
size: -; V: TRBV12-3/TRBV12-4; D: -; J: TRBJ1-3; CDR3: CASSPEVWQNTIYF; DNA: TGTGCCAGCAGCCCCGAAGTTTGGCAAAACACCATATATTTT